This T cell receptor (beta chain) emerged from a study of cytomegalovirus exposure and HLA in healthy donors. The CDR3 contains 16 residues. Germline V gene sequence: CDR1 SGDLS, CDR2 YYNGEE. J was trimmed by 2 bases and V by 2 bases; bases with no gene match: 5. In the PCR, 60 Vbeta and 13 Jbeta primers were used. Only in-frame clones appear in the TCRdb table, and some are missing; sequencing was by immunoSEQ multiplex PCR. The sample shows roughly 150,000 clones, 60% to 80% of them seen only once. The rearrangement links TRBV9 to TRBJ2-3; 10 nucleotides agree with TRBD2. Sequencing was performed on PBMCs. This clonotype was sampled from a man in his late teens or twenties in good health and CMV-seropositive. This CDR3 is CASSVSGTSDTDTQYF. CDR3 in DNA: TGTGCCAGCAGCGTGTCCGGGACTAGCGACACAGATACGCAGTATTTT.